One and the same sample provided the 7 T cell receptor beta chains below, sequenced in a study of OX40 agonist ivuxolimab in advanced cancers. Profiling relied on immunoSEQ multiplex PCR, and the TCRdb table lists in-frame clones only, not all of them. The repertoire holds fewer than 30,000 clones, around 75% seen once, with about 15% in the top ten. Specimen: CD4+ or CD8+ T cells sorted from blood, collected in a trial of the OX40 agonist ivuxolimab. Receptors were obtained from an adult with an advanced solid tumor such as melanoma, head and neck, liver or kidney cancer.

The CDR3 protein is CASSPTGTEAFF. For the CDR3, the DNA is TGCGCCAGCAGCCCCACAGGGACTGAAGCTTTCTTT. The chain couples TRBV4-1 to TRBJ1-1; the D gene is possibly TRBD1 (6 bases). CDR1 and CDR2 from the germline V gene are MGHRA and YSYEKL. The V end was cut by 4 bases, the J end by 5 bases, with 8 bases between. This CDR3 spans 12 amino acids.

The chain joins TRBV7-6 to TRBJ2-7; 9 bases fit TRBD1. Trimming cost V 5 bases and J 3 bases; bases outside gene matches: 14. Germline V gene sequence: CDR1 SGHVS, CDR2 FNYEAQ. The CDR3 length is 17 residues. The chain's CDR3 is CASSLGSGGQGVYEQYF. The CDR3 bases are TGTGCCAGCAGCCTGGGATCTGGGGGACAGGGCGTCTACGAGCAGTACTTC.

By sample fraction, this clone is medium-sized. The V gene is TRBV19, the J gene TRBJ2-7; possibly TRBD1 for D (5 bases). Germline CDR1 reads LNHDA; CDR2 reads SQIVND (reference sequence). V dropped 0 bases and J dropped 0 bases, with 15 bases sitting between them. The CDR3 runs to 17 residues. CDR3 in amino acids: CASSIDSGHAISYEQYF. DNA of the CDR3: TGTGCCAGTAGTATAGATTCAGGACATGCGATCTCCTACGAGCAGTACTTC.

This clone was seen a handful of times. CDR3 nucleotide sequence: TGTGCCAGCAGTGAAAGGACTGATGAAAAACTGTTTTTT. Amino acids: CASSERTDEKLFF. The chain is built from TRBV2 and TRBJ1-4; the D is unclear. This CDR3 is 13 amino acids long. Germline-derived CDR1 and CDR2 are SNHLY and FYNNEI. The germline V and J ends were trimmed by 2 bases and 6 bases, with 7 bases remaining between them.

The J gene is TRBJ2-7, the V gene TRBV12-1. TRBV12-1 counts as a pseudogene. The CDR3 consists of 15 residues. CDR3 amino acids: CASSFGPQSSYEQYF. DNA for the CDR3: TGTGCCAGCAGCTTTGGACCCCAGAGTAGCTACGAGCAGTACTTC.

V and J are TRBV7-2 and TRBJ2-1, with D tentatively TRBD2 (6 bases). V was shortened by 3 bases and J by 9 bases, with 12 bases between the two germline ends. The germline V gene encodes CDR1 SGHTA and CDR2 FQGNSA. The CDR3 length is 13 residues. CDR3 residues: CASSFSGGREQFF. CDR3 nucleotides: TGTGCCAGCAGCTTTAGCGGCGGGCGTGAGCAGTTCTTC.

This chain uses TRBV10-3 with TRBJ1-3, with TRBD1 as a possible D gene (6 bases). V was pared by 4 bases and J by 4 bases, with 11 bases between. Germline V gene data show CDR1 as ENHRY and CDR2 as SYGVKD. The CDR3 covers 14 residues. The CDR3 loop reads CAISATGSGNTIYF. The CDR3 DNA reads as TGTGCCATCAGTGCTACAGGGTCCGGAAACACCATATATTTT.